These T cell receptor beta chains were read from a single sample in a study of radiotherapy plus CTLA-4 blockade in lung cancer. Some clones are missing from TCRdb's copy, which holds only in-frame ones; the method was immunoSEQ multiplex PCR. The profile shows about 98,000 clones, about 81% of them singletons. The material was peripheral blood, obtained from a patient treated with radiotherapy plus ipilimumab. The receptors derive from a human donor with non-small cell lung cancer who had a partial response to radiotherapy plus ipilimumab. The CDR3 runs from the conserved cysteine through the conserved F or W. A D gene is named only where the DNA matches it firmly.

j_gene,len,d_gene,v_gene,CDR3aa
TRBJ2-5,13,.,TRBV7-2,CASSLSRRETQYF
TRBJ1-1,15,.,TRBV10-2,CASSESGQGNTEAFF
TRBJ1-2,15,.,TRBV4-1,CASSQERGANYGYTF
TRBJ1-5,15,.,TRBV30,CAWKMGRGPNQPQHF
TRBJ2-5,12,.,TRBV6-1,CASSGGPATQYF
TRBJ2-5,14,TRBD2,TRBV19,CASRKTSGQETQYF
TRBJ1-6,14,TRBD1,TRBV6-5,CASRTRDSNSPLHF
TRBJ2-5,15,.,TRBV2,CASSVQGQPQETQYF
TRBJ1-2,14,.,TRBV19,CASSITGVAGGYTF
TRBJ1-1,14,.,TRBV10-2,CASSDQGQNTEAFF
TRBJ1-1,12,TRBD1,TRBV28,CASGSQGARRIF
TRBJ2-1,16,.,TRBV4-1,CASSQDGPSRLNEQFF
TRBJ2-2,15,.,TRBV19,CASTPGIPYTGELFF
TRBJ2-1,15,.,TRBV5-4,CASSLAGVLDNEQFF
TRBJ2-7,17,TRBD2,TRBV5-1,CASSLAGVTSETHEQYF
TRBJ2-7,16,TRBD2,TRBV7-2,CASSLSASGSSYEQYF
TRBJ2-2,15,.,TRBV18,CASSPRAANTGELFF
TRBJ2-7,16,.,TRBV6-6,CASSYSITGIIYEQYF
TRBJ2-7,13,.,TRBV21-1,CASRAGSSYEQYF
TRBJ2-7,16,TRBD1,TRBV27,CASSLGRTGGTYEQYF
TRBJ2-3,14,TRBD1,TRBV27,CASKPGQSTDTQYF